The sequence of this T cell receptor (beta chain) was determined in a study of Tregs in tolerant kidney transplant recipients. The study's findings and limits: Activated donor B cell expansion appeared to reveal the most relevant donor-specific TCRbeta repertoire.

Worth noting for this clone: The antigen remains unidentified.

Assay: immunoSEQ multiplex PCR; the TCRdb copy retains only in-frame clones and omits some. The table has about 110,000 clones, 90% seen once. CD4+CD25+CD127- Tregs, CD4+CD25- non-Tregs, CD4 and CD8 cells were sorted. The CDR3 covers 11 residues. Germline-derived CDR1 and CDR2 are MNHEY and SVGAGI. V was clipped by 5 bases and J by 12 bases; unmatched bases: 6. The sequence was collected from a human donor who received a combined kidney and bone marrow transplant. V is TRBV6-5 and J is TRBJ2-7, with TRBD1 identical over 8 bases. The sample here was CD4+ T cells from blood, taken before the transplant. In DNA, the CDR3 is TGTGCCAGCAGTAACACAGGGGGATTGTACTTC. Protein product: CASSNTGGLYF.